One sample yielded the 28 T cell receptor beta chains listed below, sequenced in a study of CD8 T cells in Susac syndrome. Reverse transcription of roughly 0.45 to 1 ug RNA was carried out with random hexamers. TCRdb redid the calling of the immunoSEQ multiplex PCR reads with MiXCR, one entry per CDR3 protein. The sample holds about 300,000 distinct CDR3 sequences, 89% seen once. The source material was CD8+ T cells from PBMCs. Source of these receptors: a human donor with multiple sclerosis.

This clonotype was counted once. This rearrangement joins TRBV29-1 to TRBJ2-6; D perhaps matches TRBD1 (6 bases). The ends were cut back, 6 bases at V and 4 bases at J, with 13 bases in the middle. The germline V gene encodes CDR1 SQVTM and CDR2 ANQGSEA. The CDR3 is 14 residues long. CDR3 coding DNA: TGCAGCGTCACACAGGGAGCCGGGGCCAACGTCCTGACTTTC. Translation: CSVTQGAGANVLTF.

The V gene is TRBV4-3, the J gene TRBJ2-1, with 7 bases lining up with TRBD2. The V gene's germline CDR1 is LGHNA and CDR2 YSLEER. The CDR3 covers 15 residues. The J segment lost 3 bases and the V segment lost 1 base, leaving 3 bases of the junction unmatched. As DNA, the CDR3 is TGCGCCAGCAGCCAAGGTCGCGGGAGCTACAATGAGCAGTTCTTC. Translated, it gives CASSQGRGSYNEQFF.

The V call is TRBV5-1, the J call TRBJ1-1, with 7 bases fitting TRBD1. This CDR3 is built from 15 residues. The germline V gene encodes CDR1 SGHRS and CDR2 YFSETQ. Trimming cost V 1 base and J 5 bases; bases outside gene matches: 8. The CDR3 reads CASSLHAGGITEAFF. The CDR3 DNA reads TGCGCCAGCAGCTTGCACGCAGGGGGGATAACTGAAGCTTTCTTT.

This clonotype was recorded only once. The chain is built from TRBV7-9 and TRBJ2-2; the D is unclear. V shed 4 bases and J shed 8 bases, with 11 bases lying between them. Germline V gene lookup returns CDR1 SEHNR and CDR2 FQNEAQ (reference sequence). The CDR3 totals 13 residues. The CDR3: CASSYSVFGELFF. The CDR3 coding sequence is TGTGCCAGCAGCTACAGCGTATTTGGGGAGCTGTTTTTT.

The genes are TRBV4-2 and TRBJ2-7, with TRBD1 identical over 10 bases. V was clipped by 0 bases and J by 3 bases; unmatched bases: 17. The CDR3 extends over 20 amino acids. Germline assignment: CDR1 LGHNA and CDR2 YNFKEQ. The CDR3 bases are TGTGCCAGCAGCCAAGAAAGGGACAGGGGAATTTTTTGGGAGGGCTACGAGCAGTACTTC. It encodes CASSQERDRGIFWEGYEQYF.

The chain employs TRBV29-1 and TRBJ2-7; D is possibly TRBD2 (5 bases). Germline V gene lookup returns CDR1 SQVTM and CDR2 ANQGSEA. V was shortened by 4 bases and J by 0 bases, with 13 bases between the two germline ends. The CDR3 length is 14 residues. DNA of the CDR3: TGCAGCGTTGTGTTCGGCGGGCCCTCCTACGAGCAGTACTTC. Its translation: CSVVFGGPSYEQYF.

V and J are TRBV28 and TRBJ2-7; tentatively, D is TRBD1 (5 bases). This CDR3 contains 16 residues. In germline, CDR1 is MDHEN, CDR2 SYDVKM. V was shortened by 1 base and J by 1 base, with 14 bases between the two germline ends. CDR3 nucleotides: TGTGCCAGCAGTTTATTTTGGGCAAGACAGTCCTACGAGCAGTACTTC. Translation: CASSLFWARQSYEQYF. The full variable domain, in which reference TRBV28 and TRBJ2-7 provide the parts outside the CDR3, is DVKVTQSSRYLVKRTGEKVFLECVQDMDHENMFWYRQDPGLGLRLIYFSYDVKMKEKGDIPEGYSVSREKKERFSLILESASTNQTSMYLCASSLFWARQSYEQYFGPGTRLTVT.

Here the CDR3 DNA reads TGTGCCAGCAGTTATGGAGGACTAGCGGTCCCCTACGAGCAGTACTTC. This gives the protein CASSYGGLAVPYEQYF. The rearrangement uses TRBV6-2 or TRBV6-3 and TRBJ2-7, with 10 bases lining up with TRBD2. CDR1 and CDR2 (germline): MNHEY, SVGEGT. J lost 2 bases, V lost 3 bases, and 7 bases had no gene match. This CDR3 contains 16 residues.

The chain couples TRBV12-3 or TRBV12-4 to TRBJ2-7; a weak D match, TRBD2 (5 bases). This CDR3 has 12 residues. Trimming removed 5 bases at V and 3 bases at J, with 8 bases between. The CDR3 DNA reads TGTGCCAGCAGTATAGGACTCTACGAGCAGTACTTC. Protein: CASSIGLYEQYF.

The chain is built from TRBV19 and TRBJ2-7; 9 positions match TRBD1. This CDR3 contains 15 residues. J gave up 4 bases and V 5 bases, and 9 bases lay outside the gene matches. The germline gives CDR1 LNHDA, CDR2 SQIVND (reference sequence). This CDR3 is CASSPGGTGRYEQYF. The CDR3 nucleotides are TGTGCCAGTAGTCCCGGGGGGACAGGGAGGTACGAGCAGTACTTC.

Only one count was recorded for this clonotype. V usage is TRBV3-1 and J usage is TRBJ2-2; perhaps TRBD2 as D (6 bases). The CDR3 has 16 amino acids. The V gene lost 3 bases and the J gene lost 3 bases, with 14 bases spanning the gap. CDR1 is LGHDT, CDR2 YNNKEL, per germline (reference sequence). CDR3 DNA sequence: TGTGCCAGCAGCCAGTTTAGCGGAGGGGACACCGGGGAGCTGTTTTTT. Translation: CASSQFSGGDTGELFF.

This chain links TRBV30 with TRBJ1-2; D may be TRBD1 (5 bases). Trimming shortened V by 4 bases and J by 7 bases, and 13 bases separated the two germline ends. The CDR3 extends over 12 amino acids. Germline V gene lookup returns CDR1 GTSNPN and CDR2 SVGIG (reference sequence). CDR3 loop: CAWKEGPGGYTF. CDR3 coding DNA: TGTGCCTGGAAGGAGGGGCCGGGTGGCTACACCTTC. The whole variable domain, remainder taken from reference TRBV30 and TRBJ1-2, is SQTIHQWPATLVQPVGSPLSLECTVEGTSNPNLYWYRQAAGRGLQLLFYSVGIGQISSEVPQNLSASRPQDRQFILSSKKLLLSDSGFYLCAWKEGPGGYTFGSGTRLTVV.

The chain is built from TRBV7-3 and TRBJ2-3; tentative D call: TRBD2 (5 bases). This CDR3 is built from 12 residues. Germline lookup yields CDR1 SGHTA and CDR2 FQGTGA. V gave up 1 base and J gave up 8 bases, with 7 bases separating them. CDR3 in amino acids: CASSLKAGTQYF. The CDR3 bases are TGTGCCAGCAGCTTAAAGGCGGGTACGCAGTATTTT. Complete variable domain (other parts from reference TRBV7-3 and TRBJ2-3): GAGVSQTPSNKVTEKGKYVELRCDPISGHTALYWYRQSLGQGPEFLIYFQGTGAADDSGLPNDRFFAVRPEGSVSTLKIQRTERGDSAVYLCASSLKAGTQYFGPGTRLTVL.

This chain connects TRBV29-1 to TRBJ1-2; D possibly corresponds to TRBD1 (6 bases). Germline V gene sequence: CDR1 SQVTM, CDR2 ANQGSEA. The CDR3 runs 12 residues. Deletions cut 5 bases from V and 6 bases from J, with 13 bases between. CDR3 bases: TGCAGCGTTAAACAGGGACTCCATGGCTACACCTTC. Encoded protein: CSVKQGLHGYTF.

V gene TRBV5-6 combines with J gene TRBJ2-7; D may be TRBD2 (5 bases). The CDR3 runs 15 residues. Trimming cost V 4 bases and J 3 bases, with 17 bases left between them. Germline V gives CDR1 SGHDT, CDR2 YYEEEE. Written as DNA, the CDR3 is TGTGCCAGCAGCGCGGGCGGAGAAAATTACTACGAGCAGTACTTC. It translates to CASSAGGENYYEQYF.

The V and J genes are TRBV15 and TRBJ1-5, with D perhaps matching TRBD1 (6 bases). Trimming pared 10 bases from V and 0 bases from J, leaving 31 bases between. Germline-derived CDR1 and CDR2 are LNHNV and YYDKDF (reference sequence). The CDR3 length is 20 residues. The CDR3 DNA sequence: TGTGCCAACAACGCGGTCCCCAGGGGCCCCTATGCTAATAGCAATCAGCCCCAGCATTTT. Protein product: CANNAVPRGPYANSNQPQHF.

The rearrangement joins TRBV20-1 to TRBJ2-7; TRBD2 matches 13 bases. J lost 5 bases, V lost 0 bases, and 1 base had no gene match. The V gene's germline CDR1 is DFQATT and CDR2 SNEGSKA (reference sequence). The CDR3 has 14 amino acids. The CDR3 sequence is CSAREGLAGNEQYF. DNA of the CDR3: TGCAGTGCTAGAGAGGGACTAGCGGGGAACGAGCAGTACTTC.

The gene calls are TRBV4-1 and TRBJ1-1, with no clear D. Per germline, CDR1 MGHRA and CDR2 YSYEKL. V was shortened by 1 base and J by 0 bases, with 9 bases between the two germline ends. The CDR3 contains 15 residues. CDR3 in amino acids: CASSQAKQLNTEAFF. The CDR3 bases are TGCGCCAGCAGCCAAGCTAAGCAGTTGAACACTGAAGCTTTCTTT.

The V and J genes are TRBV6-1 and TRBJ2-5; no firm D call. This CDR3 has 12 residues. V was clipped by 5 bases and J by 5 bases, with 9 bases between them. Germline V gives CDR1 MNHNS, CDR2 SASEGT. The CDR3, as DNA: TGTGCCAGCAGTACCTCTGGGGAGACCCAGTACTTC. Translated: CASSTSGETQYF.

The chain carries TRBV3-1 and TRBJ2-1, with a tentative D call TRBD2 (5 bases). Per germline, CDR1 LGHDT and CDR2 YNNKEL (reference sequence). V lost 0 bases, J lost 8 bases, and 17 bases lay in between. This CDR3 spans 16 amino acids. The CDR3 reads CASSQERRASRDEQFF. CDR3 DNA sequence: TGTGCCAGCAGCCAAGAGAGGCGGGCTAGTAGGGATGAGCAGTTCTTC.

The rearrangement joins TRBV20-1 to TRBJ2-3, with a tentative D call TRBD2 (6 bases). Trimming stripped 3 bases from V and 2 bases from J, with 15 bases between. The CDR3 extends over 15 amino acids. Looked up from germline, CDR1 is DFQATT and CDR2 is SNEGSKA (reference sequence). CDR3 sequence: CSARGGGPATDTQYF. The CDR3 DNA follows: TGCAGTGCTAGGGGGGGTGGCCCTGCCACAGATACGCAGTATTTT.

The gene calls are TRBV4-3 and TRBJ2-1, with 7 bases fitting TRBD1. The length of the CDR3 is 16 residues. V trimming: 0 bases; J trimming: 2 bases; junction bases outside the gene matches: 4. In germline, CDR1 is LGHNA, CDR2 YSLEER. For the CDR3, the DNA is TGCGCCAGCAGCCAAGACGTCCAGGGGGCCTACAATGAGCAGTTCTTC. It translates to CASSQDVQGAYNEQFF.

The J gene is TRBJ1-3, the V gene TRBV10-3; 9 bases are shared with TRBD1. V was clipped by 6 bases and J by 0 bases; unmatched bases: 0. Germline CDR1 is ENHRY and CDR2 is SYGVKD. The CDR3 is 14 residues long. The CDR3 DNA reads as TGTGCCATCAGGGACAGGGGCTCTGGAAACACCATATATTTT. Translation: CAIRDRGSGNTIYF.

The CDR3 loop reads CATSRDLMTGGLNTIYF. Written as DNA, the CDR3 is TGTGCCACCAGCAGAGACCTGATGACAGGGGGACTAAACACCATATATTTT. The chain has TRBV15 and TRBJ1-3; 9 bases are shared with TRBD1. The CDR3 has 17 residues. Trimming cost V 0 bases and J 6 bases; bases outside gene matches: 9. The germline CDR1 and CDR2 sequences are LNHNV and YYDKDF (reference sequence).

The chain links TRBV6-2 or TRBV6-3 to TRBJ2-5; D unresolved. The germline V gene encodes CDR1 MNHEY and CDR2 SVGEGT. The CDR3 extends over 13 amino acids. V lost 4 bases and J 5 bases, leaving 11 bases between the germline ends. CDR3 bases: TGTGCCAGCAGTTGGGTTCTATGGGAGACCCAGTACTTC. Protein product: CASSWVLWETQYF.

As DNA, the CDR3 is TGTGCCTGGAGCCAGGGGGGAGCCGGGGAGCTGTTTTTT. It codes for CAWSQGGAGELFF. The V gene is TRBV30, the J gene TRBJ2-2; TRBD1 is a possible D gene (7 bases). Trimming shortened V by 3 bases and J by 6 bases, and 11 bases separated the two germline ends. Per the germline V gene, CDR1 is GTSNPN and CDR2 is SVGIG (reference sequence). The CDR3 spans 13 residues. The full variable domain, in which reference TRBV30 and TRBJ2-2 provide the parts outside the CDR3, is SQTIHQWPATLVQPVGSPLSLECTVEGTSNPNLYWYRQAAGRGLQLLFYSVGIGQISSEVPQNLSASRPQDRQFILSSKKLLLSDSGFYLCAWSQGGAGELFFGEGSRLTVL.

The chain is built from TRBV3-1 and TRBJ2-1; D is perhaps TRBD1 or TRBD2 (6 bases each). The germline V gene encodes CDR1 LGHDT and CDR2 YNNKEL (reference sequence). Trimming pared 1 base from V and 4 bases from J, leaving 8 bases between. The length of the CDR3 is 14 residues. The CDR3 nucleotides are TGTGCCAGCAGCCAAGCGGGGGCGTACAATGAGCAGTTCTTC. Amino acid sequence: CASSQAGAYNEQFF.

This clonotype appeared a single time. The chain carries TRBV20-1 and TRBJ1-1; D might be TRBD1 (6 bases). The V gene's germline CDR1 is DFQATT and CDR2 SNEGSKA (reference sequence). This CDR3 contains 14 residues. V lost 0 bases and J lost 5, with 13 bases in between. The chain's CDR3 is CSARDGVGGTEAFF. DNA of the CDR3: TGCAGTGCTAGAGATGGGGTAGGGGGGACTGAAGCTTTCTTT.